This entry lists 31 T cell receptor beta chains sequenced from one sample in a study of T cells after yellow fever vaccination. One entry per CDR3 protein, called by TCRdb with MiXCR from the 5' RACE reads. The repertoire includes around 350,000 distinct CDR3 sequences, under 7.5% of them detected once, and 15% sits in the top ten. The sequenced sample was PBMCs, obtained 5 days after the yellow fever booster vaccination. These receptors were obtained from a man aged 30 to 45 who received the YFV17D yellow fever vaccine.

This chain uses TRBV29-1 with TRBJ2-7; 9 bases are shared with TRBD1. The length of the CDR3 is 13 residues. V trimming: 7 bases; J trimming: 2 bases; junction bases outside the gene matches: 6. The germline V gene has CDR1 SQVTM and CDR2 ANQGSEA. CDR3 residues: CSGGQGTPYEQYF. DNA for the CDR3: TGCAGCGGCGGACAGGGGACCCCCTACGAGCAGTACTTC.

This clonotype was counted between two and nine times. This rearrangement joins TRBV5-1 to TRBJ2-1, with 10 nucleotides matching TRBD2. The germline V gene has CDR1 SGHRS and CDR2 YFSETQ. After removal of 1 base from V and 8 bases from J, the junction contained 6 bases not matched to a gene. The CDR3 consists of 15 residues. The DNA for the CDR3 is TGCGCCAGCAGCTTGTTTTCTAGCGGGAGTTATGAGCAGTTCTTC. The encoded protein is CASSLFSSGSYEQFF.

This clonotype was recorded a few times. The CDR3 DNA follows: TGTGCCAGCAGCCGCGGACGCTCGAGGGATGAGCAGTTCTTC. It encodes CASSRGRSRDEQFF. The chain joins TRBV7-2 to TRBJ2-1; TRBD2 is a possible D gene (5 bases). The germline V and J ends were trimmed by 5 bases and 8 bases, with 16 bases remaining between them. The CDR3 contains 14 residues. Germline lookup yields CDR1 SGHTA and CDR2 FQGNSA.

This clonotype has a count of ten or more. For the CDR3, the DNA is TGCGCCAGCAGCTTGTTGGGGGGTGAGCAGTTCTTC. This codes for CASSLLGGEQFF. The rearrangement uses TRBV5-1 and TRBJ2-1, with a weak D call TRBD2 (6 bases). V lost 1 base to trimming and J lost 9 bases, with 8 bases between them. Germline V gene sequence: CDR1 SGHRS, CDR2 YFSETQ. This CDR3 comprises 12 residues.

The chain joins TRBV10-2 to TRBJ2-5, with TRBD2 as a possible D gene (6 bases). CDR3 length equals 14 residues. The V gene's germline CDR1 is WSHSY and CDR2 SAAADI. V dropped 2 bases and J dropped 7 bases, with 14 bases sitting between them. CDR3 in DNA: TGCGCCAGCAGTGAGCCGCTAGCGCCTTCGACCCAGTACTTC. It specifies CASSEPLAPSTQYF.

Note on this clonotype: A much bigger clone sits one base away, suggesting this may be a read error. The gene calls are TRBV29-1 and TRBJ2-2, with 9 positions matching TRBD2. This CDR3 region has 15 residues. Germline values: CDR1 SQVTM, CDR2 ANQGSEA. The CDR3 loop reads CRVEVSGSSTGELFF. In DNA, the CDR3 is TGCAGAGTTGAAGTTAGCGGGAGTAGCACCGGGGAGCTGTTTTTT.

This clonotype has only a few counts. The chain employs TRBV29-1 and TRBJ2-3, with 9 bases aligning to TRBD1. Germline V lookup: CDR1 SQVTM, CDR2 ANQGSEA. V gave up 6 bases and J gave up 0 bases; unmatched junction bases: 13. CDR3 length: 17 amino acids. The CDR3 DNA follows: TGCAGCGTGGTCACAGGGGGCCCCATCAAAAGCACAGATACGCAGTATTTT. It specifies CSVVTGGPIKSTDTQYF.

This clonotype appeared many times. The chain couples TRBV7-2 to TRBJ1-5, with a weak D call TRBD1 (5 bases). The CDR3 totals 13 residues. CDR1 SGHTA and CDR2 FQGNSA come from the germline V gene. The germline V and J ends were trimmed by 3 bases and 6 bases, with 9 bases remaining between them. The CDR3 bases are TGTGCCAGCAGCTTGGGGCAGGGTCAGCCCCAGCATTTT. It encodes CASSLGQGQPQHF. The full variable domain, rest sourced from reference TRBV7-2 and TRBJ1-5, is GAGVSQSPSNKVTEKGKDVELRCDPISGHTALYWYRQSLGQGLEFLIYFQGNSAPDKSGLPSDRFSAERTGGSVSTLTIQRTQQEDSAVYLCASSLGQGQPQHFGDGTRLSIL.

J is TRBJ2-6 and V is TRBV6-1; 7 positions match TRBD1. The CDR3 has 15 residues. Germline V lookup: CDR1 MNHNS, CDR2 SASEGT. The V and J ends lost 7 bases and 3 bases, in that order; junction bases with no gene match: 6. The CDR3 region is CASTQGGDGANVLTF. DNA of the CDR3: TGTGCCAGCACTCAAGGGGGCGATGGGGCCAACGTCCTGACTTTC.

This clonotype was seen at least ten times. For the CDR3, the DNA is TGTGCCAGCAGTCGAACTAGCGAAGATACGCAGTATTTT. Residues: CASSRTSEDTQYF. V usage is TRBV12-3 or TRBV12-4 and J usage is TRBJ2-3; 7 nucleotides line up with TRBD2. V lost 5 bases to trimming and J lost 5 bases; unmatched junction nucleotides: 4. The CDR3 length is 13 residues.

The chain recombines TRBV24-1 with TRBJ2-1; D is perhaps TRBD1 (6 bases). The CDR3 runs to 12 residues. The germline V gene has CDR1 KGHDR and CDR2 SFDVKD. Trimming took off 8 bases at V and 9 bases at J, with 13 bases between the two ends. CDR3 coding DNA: TGTGCCACCACCCAGGGGCGTGGTGAGCAGTTCTTC. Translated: CATTQGRGEQFF.

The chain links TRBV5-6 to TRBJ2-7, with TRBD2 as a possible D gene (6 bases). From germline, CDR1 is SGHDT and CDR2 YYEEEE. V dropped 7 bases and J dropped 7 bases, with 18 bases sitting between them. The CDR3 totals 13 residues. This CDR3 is CASRRPAAGEQYF. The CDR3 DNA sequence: TGTGCCAGCCGTCGACCCGCGGCGGGAGAGCAGTACTTC.

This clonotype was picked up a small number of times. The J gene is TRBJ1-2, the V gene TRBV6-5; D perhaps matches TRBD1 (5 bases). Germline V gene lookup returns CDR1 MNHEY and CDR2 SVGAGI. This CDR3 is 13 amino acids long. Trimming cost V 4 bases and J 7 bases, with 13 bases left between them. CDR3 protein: CASSLWGEGGYTF. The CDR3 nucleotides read TGTGCCAGCAGTTTATGGGGGGAGGGTGGCTACACCTTC.

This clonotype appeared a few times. CDR3: CSAESGAGGDTQYF. The CDR3 DNA sequence: TGCAGTGCCGAGTCGGGGGCGGGTGGGGATACGCAGTATTTT. This chain uses TRBV20-1 with TRBJ2-3; D may correspond to TRBD1 or TRBD2 (6 bases each). CDR1 is DFQATT, CDR2 SNEGSKA, per germline (reference sequence). This CDR3 is 14 amino acids long. V gave up 6 bases and J gave up 6 bases, with 19 bases separating them.

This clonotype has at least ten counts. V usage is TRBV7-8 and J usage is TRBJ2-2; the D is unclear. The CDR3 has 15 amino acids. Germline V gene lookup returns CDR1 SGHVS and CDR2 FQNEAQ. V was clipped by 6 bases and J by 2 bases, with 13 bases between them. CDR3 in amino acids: CASSLFFGNTGELFF. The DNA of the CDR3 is TGTGCCAGCAGTCTCTTCTTTGGAAACACCGGGGAGCTGTTTTTT.

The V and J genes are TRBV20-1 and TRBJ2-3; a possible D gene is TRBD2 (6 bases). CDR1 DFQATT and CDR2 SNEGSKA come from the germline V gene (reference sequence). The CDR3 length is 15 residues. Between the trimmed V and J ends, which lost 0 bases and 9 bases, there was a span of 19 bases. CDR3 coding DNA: TGCAGTGCTAGAGAGGGAACTAGCCGGACCTTAACGCAGTATTTT. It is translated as CSAREGTSRTLTQYF.

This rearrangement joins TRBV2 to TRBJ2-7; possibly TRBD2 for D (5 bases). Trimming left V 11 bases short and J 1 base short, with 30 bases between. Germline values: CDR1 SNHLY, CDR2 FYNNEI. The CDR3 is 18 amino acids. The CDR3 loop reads CAFCFGIRRLAPSYEQYF. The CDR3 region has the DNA TGTGCCTTCTGTTTTGGGATTCGGCGGCTAGCCCCTTCCTACGAGCAGTACTTC.

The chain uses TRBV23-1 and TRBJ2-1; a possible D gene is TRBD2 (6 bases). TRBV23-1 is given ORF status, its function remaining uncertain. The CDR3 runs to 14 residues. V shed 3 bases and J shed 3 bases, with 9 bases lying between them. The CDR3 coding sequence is TGCGCCAGCAGTCAGTCCGGGGGCTACAATGAGCAGTTCTTC. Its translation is CASSQSGGYNEQFF.

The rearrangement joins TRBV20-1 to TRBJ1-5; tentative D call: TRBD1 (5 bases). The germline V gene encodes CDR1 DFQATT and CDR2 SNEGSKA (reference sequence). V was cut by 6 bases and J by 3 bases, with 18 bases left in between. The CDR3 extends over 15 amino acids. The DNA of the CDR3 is TGCAGTGCCCAAGCGTTCACAGGATCCAATCAGCCCCAGCATTTT. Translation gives CSAQAFTGSNQPQHF.

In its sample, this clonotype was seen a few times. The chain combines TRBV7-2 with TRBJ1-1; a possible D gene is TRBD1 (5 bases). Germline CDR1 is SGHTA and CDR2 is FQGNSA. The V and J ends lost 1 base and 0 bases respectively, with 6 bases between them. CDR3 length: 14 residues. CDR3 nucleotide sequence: TGTGCCAGCAGCTTAGTCAGGGTGAACACTGAAGCTTTCTTT. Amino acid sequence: CASSLVRVNTEAFF.

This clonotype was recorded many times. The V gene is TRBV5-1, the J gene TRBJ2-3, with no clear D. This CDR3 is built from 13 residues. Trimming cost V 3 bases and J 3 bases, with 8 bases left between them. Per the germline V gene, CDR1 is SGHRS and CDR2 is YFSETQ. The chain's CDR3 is CASSSATTDTQYF. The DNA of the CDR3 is TGCGCCAGCAGCTCAGCTACTACAGATACGCAGTATTTT.

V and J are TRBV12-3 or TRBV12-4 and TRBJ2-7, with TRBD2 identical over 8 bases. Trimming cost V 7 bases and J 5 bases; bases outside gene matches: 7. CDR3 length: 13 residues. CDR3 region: CASNPAGVHEQYF. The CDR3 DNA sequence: TGTGCCAGCAACCCAGCGGGGGTCCACGAGCAGTACTTC.

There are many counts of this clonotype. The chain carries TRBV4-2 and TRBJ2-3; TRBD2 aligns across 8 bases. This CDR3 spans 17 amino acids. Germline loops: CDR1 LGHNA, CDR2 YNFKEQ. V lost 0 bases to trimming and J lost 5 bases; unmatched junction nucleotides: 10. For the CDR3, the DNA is TGTGCCAGCAGCCAAGATCCAGCGGGGGCCTTCGGAGATACGCAGTATTTT. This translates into CASSQDPAGAFGDTQYF.

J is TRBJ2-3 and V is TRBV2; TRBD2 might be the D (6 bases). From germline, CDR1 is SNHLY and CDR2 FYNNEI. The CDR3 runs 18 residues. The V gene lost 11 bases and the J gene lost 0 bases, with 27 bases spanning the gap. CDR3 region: CACCLKDRTTSSTDTQYF. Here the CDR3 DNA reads TGTGCCTGCTGTTTGAAGGATCGGACTACCTCTAGCACAGATACGCAGTATTTT.

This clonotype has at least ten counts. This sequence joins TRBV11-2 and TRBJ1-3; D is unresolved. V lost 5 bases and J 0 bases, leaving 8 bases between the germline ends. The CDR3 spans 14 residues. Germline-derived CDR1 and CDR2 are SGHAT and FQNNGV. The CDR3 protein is CASSPRVSGNTIYF. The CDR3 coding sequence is TGTGCCAGCAGCCCTAGGGTCTCTGGAAACACCATATATTTT.

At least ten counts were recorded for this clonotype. The CDR3 DNA sequence: TGCGCCAGCAGCTTCGAGATCACCGGGGAGCTGTTTTTT. It yields the protein CASSFEITGELFF. The chain combines TRBV5-1 with TRBJ2-2; D unresolved. The CDR3 runs 13 residues. Germline V CDR1 and CDR2: SGHRS, YFSETQ. V was shortened by 2 bases and J by 4 bases, with 6 bases between the two germline ends. The entire variable domain, with the rest obtained from reference TRBV5-1 and TRBJ2-2, is as follows: KAGVTQTPRYLIKTRGQQVTLSCSPISGHRSVSWYQQTPGQGLQFLFEYFSETQRNKGNFPGRFSGRQFSNSRSEMNVSTLELGDSALYLCASSFEITGELFFGEGSRLTVL.

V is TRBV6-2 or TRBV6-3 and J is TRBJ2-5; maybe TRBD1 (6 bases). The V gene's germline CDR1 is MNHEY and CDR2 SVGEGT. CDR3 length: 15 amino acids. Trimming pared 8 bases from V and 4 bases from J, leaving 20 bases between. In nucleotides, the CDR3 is TGTGCCAGCCAGGACCCCGGACAGTATCGAGAGACCCAGTACTTC. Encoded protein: CASQDPGQYRETQYF.

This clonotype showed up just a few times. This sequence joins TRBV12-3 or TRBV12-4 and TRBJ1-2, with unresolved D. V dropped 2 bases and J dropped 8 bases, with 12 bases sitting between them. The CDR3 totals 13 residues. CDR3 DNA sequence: TGTGCCAGCAGTTTATCTACCCCAGGAGGCTACACCTTC. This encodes CASSLSTPGGYTF.

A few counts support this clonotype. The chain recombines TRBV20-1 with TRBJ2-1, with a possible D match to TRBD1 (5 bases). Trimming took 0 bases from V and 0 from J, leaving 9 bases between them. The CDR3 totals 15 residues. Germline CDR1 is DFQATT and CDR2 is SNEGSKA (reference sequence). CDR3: CSAREGATSYNEQFF. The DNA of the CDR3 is TGCAGTGCTAGAGAAGGGGCCACCTCCTACAATGAGCAGTTCTTC.

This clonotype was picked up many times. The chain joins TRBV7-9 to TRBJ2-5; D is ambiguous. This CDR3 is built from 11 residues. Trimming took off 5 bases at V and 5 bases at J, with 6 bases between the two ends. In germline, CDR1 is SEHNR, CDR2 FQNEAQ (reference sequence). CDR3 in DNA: TGTGCCAGCAGCATCGGTGAGACCCAGTACTTC. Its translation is CASSIGETQYF.

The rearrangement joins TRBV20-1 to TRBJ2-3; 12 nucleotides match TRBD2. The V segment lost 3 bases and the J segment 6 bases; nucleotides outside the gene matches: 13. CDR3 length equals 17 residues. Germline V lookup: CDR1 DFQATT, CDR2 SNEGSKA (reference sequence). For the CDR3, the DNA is TGCAGTGCTAGTTATTACAGACTAGCGGGAGTTATTGATACGCAGTATTTT. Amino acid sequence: CSASYYRLAGVIDTQYF.